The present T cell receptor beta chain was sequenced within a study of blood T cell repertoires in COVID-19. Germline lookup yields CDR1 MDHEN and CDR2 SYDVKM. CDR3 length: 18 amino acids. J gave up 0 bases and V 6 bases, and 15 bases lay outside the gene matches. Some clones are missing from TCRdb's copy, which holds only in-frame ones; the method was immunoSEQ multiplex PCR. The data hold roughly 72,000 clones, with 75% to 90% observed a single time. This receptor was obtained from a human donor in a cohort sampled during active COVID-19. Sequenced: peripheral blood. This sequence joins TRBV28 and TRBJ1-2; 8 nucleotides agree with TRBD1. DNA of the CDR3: TGTGCCAGCAGCTCACCGGGACAGGCGTTCCGTACTAACTATGGCTACACCTTC. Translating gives CASSSPGQAFRTNYGYTF.